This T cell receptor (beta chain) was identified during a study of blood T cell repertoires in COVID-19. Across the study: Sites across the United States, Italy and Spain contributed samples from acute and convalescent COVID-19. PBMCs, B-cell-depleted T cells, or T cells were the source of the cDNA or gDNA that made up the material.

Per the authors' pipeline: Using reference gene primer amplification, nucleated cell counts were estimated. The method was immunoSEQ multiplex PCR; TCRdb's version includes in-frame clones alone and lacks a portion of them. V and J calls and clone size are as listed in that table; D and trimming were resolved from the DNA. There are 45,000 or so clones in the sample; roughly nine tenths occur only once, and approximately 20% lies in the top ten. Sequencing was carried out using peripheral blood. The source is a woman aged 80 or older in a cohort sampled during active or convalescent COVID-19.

The CDR3 reads CASRTGQGTYGYTF. As DNA, the CDR3 is TGTGCCAGCAGGACGGGACAGGGAACCTATGGCTACACCTTC. The J gene is TRBJ1-2, the V gene TRBV6-6; TRBD1 agrees at 9 bases. The CDR3 runs to 14 residues. CDR1 is MNHNY and CDR2 is SVGAGI in the germline V gene (reference sequence). V lost 6 bases, J lost 4 bases, and 6 bases stayed unmatched.